Shown below are 12 T cell receptor beta chains from a single sample sequenced in a study of cytomegalovirus exposure and HLA in healthy donors. With 60 Vbeta and 13 Jbeta primers, the PCR was carried out. Profiled with immunoSEQ multiplex PCR; TCRdb holds only in-frame clones, not every one. The data include about 35,000 clones; the top ten clones carry approximately 4%. The sample was PBMCs. Receptors were obtained from a man aged 40-55 years in good health and CMV-seronegative.

V is TRBV30 and J is TRBJ1-4; weak D call: TRBD1 (6 bases). CDR1 is GTSNPN and CDR2 is SVGIG in the germline V gene (reference sequence). Trimming pared 0 bases from V and 7 bases from J, leaving 12 bases between. The CDR3 is made up of 14 amino acids. CDR3 DNA sequence: TGTGCCTGGAGTGTATGGGGGCGAGCTGAAAAACTGTTTTTT. Translation: CAWSVWGRAEKLFF. Complete variable domain (other parts from reference TRBV30 and TRBJ1-4): SQTIHQWPATLVQPVGSPLSLECTVEGTSNPNLYWYRQAAGRGLQLLFYSVGIGQISSEVPQNLSASRPQDRQFILSSKKLLLSDSGFYLCAWSVWGRAEKLFFGSGTQLSVL.

The chain links TRBV27 to TRBJ2-7; D gene ambiguous. V was cut by 5 bases and J by 13 bases, with 21 bases left in between. Germline V gene sequence: CDR1 MNHEY, CDR2 SMNVEV (reference sequence). CDR3 length equals 13 residues. CDR3 sequence: CASSPHIDPRIYF. The CDR3 region has the DNA TGTGCCAGCAGTCCCCATATTGATCCGCGTATATACTTC.

The chain joins TRBV10-3 to TRBJ1-5; 8 nucleotides line up with TRBD1. Looked up from germline, CDR1 is ENHRY and CDR2 is SYGVKD. J gave up 1 base and V 7 bases, and 15 bases lay outside the gene matches. The CDR3 has 18 residues. The CDR3 is CAIKGQGRVVESNQPQHF. The CDR3 region has the DNA TGTGCCATCAAAGGACAGGGTAGGGTAGTGGAGAGCAATCAGCCCCAGCATTTT.

The V and J genes are TRBV2 and TRBJ1-1; D is unresolved. The CDR3 length is 14 residues. Germline V gene sequence: CDR1 SNHLY, CDR2 FYNNEI. The V end lost 4 bases, the J end lost 1 base, and 10 bases lay between the germline ends. DNA for the CDR3: TGTGCCAGCAGTGCAATCAACTCGAACACTGAAGCTTTCTTT. It translates to CASSAINSNTEAFF.

The gene calls are TRBV4-2 and TRBJ2-1; 10 bases are shared with TRBD2. The junction had 4 bases not matched to a gene; V was cut back by 0 bases and J by 5 bases. Germline V CDR1 and CDR2: LGHNA, YNFKEQ. CDR3 length: 16 amino acids. CDR3 sequence: CASSQETSGSDNEQFF. The DNA of the CDR3 is TGTGCCAGCAGCCAAGAGACTAGCGGGTCAGACAATGAGCAGTTCTTC.

Written as DNA, the CDR3 is TGTGCCAGCAGCTTAAGGACAGCCATGAACACTGAAGCTTTCTTT. Translating gives CASSLRTAMNTEAFF. The chain has TRBV11-3 and TRBJ1-1; TRBD1 might be the D (6 bases). Trimming left V 2 bases short and J 0 bases short, with 10 bases between. This CDR3 has 15 amino acids. Germline V lookup: CDR1 SGHNT, CDR2 YENEEA.

The chain couples TRBV9 to TRBJ2-2; 7 bases align to TRBD2. The CDR3 has 15 amino acids. J lost 2 bases, V lost 2 bases, and 3 bases had no gene match. Germline V gene sequence: CDR1 SGDLS, CDR2 YYNGEE. The CDR3 DNA reads as TGTGCCAGCAGCGTCGGGACTATAAACACCGGGGAGCTGTTTTTT. The encoded protein is CASSVGTINTGELFF.

V is TRBV4-3 and J is TRBJ2-1; TRBD2 matches at 11 bases. V shed 0 bases, J shed 3 bases, and the junction held 7 bases outside the gene matches. This CDR3 region has 18 residues. The germline CDR1 and CDR2 sequences are LGHNA and YSLEER. CDR3 protein: CASSQDPSGLADYNEQFF. The DNA of the CDR3 is TGCGCCAGCAGCCAAGATCCCTCGGGACTAGCGGACTACAATGAGCAGTTCTTC.

The chain combines TRBV18 with TRBJ2-7, with 10 bases identical to TRBD1. Germline CDR1 and CDR2: KGHSH and LQKENI. CDR3 length: 14 amino acids. V shed 4 bases, J shed 5 bases, and the junction held 5 bases outside the gene matches. The CDR3 nucleotides are TGTGCCAGCTCACGGACAGGGGGTGGGCACGAGCAGTACTTC. It specifies CASSRTGGGHEQYF.

Regarding this clone: One end of the junction does not line up with germline, which may come from a read error. CDR3 DNA: TGCAGCGTTGAAGATAGAGGGGACTCCGACAATGAGCAGTTCTTC. It specifies CSVEDRGDSDNEQFF. The chain uses TRBV29-1 and TRBJ2-1; possible D gene TRBD2, 6 bases. This CDR3 contains 15 residues. Germline loops: CDR1 SQVTM, CDR2 ANQGSEA.

This rearrangement joins TRBV7-2 to TRBJ1-3; D gene unclear. The V end was cut by 2 bases, the J end by 0 bases, with 8 bases between. The length of the CDR3 is 15 residues. From germline, CDR1 is SGHTA and CDR2 FQGNSA. For the CDR3, the DNA is TGTGCCAGCAGCTTATCCGGAGACTCTGGAAACACCATATATTTT. Protein product: CASSLSGDSGNTIYF.

This chain connects TRBV6-7 to TRBJ2-6, with 7 bases identical to TRBD1. TRBV6-7 is treated as an ORF (open reading frame) with a function not yet certain. The CDR3 spans 16 residues. Losses at the gene ends were 9 bases for V and 5 bases for J; bases not matched to a gene: 13. For the CDR3, the DNA is TGTGCCAGAAGACACGGACAGGCCCGGCGGGCCAACGTCCTGACTTTC. Translating gives CARRHGQARRANVLTF.